This TCR beta chain was sequenced for a study of blood T cells in healthy people across ages. CDR1 is SGHTA and CDR2 is FQGNSA in the germline V gene. The CDR3 totals 15 residues. With 6 bases clipped from V and 4 bases from J, the junction kept 7 bases outside the gene matches. Next came a second PCR, run for about 7 to 11 cycles, which used a sample-barcoded 5' primer along with a J-beta primer mix. MiXCR, applied by TCRdb to the 5' RACE reads, yields one record per CDR3 protein. The sample lists 550,000 to 750,000 distinct CDR3 sequences, around a fifth occurring once. This TCR was sampled from a man in his sixties or seventies in good health. The chain combines TRBV7-2 with TRBJ2-3; 10 bases are a match to TRBD2. The specimen was blood. The DNA for the CDR3 is TGTGCCAGCAGTTCCTCTAGCGGGAGTGCAGATACGCAGTATTTT. Translation gives CASSSSSGSADTQYF.